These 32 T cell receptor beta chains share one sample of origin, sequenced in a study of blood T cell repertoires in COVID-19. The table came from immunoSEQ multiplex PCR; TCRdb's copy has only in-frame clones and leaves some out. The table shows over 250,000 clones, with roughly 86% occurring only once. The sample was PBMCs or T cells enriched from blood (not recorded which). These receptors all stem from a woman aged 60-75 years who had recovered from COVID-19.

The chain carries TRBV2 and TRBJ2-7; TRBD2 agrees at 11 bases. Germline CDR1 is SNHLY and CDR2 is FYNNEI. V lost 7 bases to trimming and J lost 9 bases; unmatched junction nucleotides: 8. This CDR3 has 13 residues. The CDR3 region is CASKFSGGAVQYF. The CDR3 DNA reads TGTGCCAGCAAGTTTAGCGGGGGGGCTGTGCAGTACTTC.

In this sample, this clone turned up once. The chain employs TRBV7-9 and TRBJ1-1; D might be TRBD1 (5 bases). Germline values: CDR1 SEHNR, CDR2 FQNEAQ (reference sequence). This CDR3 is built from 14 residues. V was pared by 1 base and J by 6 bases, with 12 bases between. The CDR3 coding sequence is TGTGCCAGCAGCTTAGAATTTGCGGGGGCTGAAGCTTTCTTT. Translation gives CASSLEFAGAEAFF.

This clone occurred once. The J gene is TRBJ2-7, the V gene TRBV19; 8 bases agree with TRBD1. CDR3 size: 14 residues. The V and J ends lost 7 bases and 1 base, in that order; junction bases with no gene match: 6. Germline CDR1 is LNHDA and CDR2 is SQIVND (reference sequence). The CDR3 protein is CASTRDRTSYEQYF. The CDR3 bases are TGTGCCAGTACCAGGGACAGGACATCCTACGAGCAGTACTTC.

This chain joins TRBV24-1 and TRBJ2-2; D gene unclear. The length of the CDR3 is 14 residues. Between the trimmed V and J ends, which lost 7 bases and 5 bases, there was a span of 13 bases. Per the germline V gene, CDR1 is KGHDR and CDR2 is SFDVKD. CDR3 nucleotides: TGTGCCACCAGCCGACAAGTCGGAACCGGGGAGCTGTTTTTT. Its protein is CATSRQVGTGELFF.

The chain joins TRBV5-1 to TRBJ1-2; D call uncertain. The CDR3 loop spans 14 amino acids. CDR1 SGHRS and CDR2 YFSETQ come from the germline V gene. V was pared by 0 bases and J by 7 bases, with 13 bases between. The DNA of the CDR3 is TGCGCCAGCAGCTTGGGGGCAGAAGTGGGTGGCTACACCTTC. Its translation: CASSLGAEVGGYTF.

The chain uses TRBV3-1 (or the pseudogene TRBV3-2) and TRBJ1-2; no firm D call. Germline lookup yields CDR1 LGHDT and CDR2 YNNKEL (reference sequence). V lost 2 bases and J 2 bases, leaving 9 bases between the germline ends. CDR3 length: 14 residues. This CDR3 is CASSQPPSNYGYTF. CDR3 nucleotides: TGTGCCAGCAGCCAACCCCCATCCAACTATGGCTACACCTTC.

CDR3 loop: CASSLSDSPNEKLFF. The CDR3 DNA reads TGTGCCAGCAGCCTTTCGGACAGCCCCAATGAAAAACTGTTTTTT. The rearrangement uses TRBV7-3 and TRBJ1-4; D might be TRBD1 (6 bases). This CDR3 is 15 amino acids long. Germline V gives CDR1 SGHTA, CDR2 FQGTGA. The V end lost 5 bases, the J end lost 5 bases, and 15 bases lay between the germline ends. The full variable domain, in which reference TRBV7-3 and TRBJ1-4 provide the parts outside the CDR3, is GAGVSQTPSNKVTEKGKYVELRCDPISGHTALYWYRQSLGQGPEFLIYFQGTGAADDSGLPNDRFFAVRPEGSVSTLKIQRTERGDSAVYLCASSLSDSPNEKLFFGSGTQLSVL.

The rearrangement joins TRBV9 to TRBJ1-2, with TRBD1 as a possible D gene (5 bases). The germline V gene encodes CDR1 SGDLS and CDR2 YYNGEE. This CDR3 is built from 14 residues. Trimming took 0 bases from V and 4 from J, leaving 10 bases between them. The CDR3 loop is CASSVAQGTYGYTF. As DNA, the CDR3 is TGTGCCAGCAGCGTAGCGCAGGGAACCTATGGCTACACCTTC.

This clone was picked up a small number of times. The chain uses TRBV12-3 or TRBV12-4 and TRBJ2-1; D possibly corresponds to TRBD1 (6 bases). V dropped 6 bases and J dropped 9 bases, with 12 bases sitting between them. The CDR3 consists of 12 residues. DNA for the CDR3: TGTGCCAGCAGGTTACAGGGCGGTGAGCAGTTCTTC. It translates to CASRLQGGEQFF.

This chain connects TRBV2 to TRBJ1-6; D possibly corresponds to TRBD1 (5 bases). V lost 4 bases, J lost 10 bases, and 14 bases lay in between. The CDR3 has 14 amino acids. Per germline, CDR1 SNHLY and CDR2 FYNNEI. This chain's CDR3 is CASSVLGEESPLHF. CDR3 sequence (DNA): TGTGCCAGCAGTGTTTTAGGGGAGGAGTCACCCCTCCACTTT.

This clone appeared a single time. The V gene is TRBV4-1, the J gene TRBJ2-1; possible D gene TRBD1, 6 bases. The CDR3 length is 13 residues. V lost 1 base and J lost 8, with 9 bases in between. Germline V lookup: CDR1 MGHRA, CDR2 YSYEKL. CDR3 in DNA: TGCGCCAGCAGCCAAGGGGGGCTGTATGAGCAGTTCTTC. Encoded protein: CASSQGGLYEQFF.

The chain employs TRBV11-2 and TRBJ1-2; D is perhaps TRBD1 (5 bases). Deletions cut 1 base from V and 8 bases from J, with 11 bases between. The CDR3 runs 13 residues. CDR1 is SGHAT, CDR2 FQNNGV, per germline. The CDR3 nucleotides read TGTGCCAGCAGCTTAGTCCAGGGAAGAGGCTACACCTTC. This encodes CASSLVQGRGYTF.

CDR3 residues: CASSLEAGVTEQYF. CDR3 coding DNA: TGTGCCAGCAGCTTAGAAGCGGGAGTCACCGAGCAGTACTTC. The chain is built from TRBV7-9 and TRBJ2-7; 8 nucleotides agree with TRBD2. Germline trimming cut 1 base from V and 6 bases from J; bases unmatched to any gene: 5. Germline values: CDR1 SEHNR, CDR2 FQNEAQ (reference sequence). The CDR3 has 14 residues.

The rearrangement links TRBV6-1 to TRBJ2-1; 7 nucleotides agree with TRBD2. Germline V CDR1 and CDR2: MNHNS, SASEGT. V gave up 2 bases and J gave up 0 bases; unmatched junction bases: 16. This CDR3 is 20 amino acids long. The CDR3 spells CASSEPGGGPSKSSYNEQFF. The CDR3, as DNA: TGTGCCAGCAGTGAACCTGGGGGAGGGCCATCCAAGAGCTCCTACAATGAGCAGTTCTTC.

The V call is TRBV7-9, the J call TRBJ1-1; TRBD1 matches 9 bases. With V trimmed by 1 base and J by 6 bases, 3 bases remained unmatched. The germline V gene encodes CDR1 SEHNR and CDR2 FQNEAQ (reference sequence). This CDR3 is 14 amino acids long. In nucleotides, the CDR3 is TGTGCCAGCAGCTTAGGACAGGGGGTTTCTGAAGCTTTCTTT. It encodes CASSLGQGVSEAFF.

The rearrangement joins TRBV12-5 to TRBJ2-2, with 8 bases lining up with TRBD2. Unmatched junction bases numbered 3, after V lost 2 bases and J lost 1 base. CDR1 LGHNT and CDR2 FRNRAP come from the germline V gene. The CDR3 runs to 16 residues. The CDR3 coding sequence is TGTGCTAGTGGTTTGCGGCTAGCGGGGAACACCGGGGAGCTGTTTTTT. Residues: CASGLRLAGNTGELFF.

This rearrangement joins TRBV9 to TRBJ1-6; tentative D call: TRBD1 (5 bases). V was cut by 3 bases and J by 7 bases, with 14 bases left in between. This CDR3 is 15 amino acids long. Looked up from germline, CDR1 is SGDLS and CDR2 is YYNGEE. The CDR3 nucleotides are TGTGCCAGCAGCGGAATCGTAGGGGAAAATTCACCCCTCCACTTT. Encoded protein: CASSGIVGENSPLHF.

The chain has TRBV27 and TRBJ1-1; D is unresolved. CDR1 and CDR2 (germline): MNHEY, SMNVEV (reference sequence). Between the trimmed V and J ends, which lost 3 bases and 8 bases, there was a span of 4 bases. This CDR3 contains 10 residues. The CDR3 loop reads CASSFLEAFF. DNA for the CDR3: TGTGCCAGCAGTTTCCTCGAAGCTTTCTTT.

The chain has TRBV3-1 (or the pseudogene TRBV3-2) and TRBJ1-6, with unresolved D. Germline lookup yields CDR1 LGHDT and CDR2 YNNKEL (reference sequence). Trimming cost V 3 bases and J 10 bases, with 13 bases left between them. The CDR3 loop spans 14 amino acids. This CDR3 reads CASSHGAEGSPLHF. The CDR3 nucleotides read TGTGCCAGCAGCCACGGCGCGGAGGGATCACCCCTCCACTTT.

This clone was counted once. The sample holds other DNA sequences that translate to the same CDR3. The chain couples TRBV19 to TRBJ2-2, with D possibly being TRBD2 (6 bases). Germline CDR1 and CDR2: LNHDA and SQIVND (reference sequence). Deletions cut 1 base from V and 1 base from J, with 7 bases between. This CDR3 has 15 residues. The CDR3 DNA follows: TGTGCCAGTAGTATAGGCGGGGTGAACACCGGGGAGCTGTTTTTT. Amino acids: CASSIGGVNTGELFF. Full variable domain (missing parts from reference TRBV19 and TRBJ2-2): DGGITQSPKYLFRKEGQNVTLSCEQNLNHDAMYWYRQDPGQGLRLIYYSQIVNDFQKGDIAEGYSVSREKKESFPLTVTSAQKNPTAFYLCASSIGGVNTGELFFGEGSRLTVL.

The CDR3 coding sequence is TGCGCCAGCAGCCAGAGCCGGGACAGGAGCTCCTACGAGCAGTACTTC. Protein product: CASSQSRDRSSYEQYF. The chain has TRBV4-1 and TRBJ2-7; the match to TRBD1 covers 8 bases. After removal of 3 bases from V and 0 bases from J, the junction contained 7 bases not matched to a gene. CDR3 length: 16 amino acids. Germline V gene lookup returns CDR1 MGHRA and CDR2 YSYEKL.

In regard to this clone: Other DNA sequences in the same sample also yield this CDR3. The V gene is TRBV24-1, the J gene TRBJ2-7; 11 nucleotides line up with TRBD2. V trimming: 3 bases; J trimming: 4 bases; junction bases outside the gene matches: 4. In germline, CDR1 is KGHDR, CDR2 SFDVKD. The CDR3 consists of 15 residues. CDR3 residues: CATSDPTSGDYEQYF. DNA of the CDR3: TGTGCCACCAGTGATCCGACTAGCGGGGATTACGAGCAGTACTTC.

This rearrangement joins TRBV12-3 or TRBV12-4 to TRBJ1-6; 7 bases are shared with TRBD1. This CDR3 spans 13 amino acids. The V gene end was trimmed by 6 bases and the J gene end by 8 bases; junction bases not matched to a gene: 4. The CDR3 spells CASSLDRDSPLHF. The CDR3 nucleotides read TGTGCCAGCAGCCTCGACAGGGATTCACCCCTCCACTTT.

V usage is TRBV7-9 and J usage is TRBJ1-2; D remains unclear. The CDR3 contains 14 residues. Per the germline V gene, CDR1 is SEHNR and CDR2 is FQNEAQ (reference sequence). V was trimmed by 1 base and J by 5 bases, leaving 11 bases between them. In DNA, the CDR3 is TGTGCCAGCAGCTTAGGTTCGCAGTTTTATGGCTACACCTTC. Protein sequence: CASSLGSQFYGYTF.

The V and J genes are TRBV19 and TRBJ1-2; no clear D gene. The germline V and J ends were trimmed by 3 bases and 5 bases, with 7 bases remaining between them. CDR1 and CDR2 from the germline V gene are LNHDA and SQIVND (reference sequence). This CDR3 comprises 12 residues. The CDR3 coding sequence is TGTGCCAGTAGTATGCAGCGGTATGGCTACACCTTC. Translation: CASSMQRYGYTF.

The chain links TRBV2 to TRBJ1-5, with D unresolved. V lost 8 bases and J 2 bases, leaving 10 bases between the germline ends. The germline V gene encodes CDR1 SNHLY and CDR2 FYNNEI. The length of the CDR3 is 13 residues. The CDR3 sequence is CASSGEGNQPQHF. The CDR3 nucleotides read TGTGCCAGCTCGGGAGAGGGCAATCAGCCCCAGCATTTT. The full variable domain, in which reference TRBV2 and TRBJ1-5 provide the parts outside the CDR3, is EPEVTQTPSHQVTQMGQEVILRCVPISNHLYFYWYRQILGQKVEFLVSFYNNEISEKSEIFDDQFSVERPDGSNFTLKIRSTKLEDSAMYFCASSGEGNQPQHFGDGTRLSIL.

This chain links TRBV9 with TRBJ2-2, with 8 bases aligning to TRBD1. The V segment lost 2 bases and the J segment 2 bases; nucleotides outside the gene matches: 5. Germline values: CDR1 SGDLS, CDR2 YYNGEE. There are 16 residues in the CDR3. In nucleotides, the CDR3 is TGTGCCAGCAGCGTGACGACAGGGGTCAACACCGGGGAGCTGTTTTTT. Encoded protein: CASSVTTGVNTGELFF.

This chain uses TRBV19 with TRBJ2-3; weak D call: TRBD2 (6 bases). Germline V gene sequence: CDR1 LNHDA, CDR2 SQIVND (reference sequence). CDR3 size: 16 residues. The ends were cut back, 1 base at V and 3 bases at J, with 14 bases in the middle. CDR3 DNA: TGTGCCAGTAGTATAGTCGGGGGAGGCAGAACAGATACGCAGTATTTT. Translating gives CASSIVGGGRTDTQYF. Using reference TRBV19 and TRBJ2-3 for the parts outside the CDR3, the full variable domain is DGGITQSPKYLFRKEGQNVTLSCEQNLNHDAMYWYRQDPGQGLRLIYYSQIVNDFQKGDIAEGYSVSREKKESFPLTVTSAQKNPTAFYLCASSIVGGGRTDTQYFGPGTRLTVL.

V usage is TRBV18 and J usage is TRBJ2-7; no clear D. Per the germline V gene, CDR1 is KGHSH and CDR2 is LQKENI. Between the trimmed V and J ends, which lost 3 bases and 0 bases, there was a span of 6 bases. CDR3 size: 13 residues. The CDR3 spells CASSPPTSYEQYF. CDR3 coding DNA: TGTGCCAGCTCACCCCCTACCTCCTACGAGCAGTACTTC.

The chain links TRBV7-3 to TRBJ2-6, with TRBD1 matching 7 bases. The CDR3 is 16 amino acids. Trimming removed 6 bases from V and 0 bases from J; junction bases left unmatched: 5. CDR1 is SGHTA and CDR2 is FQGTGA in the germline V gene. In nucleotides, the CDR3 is TGTGCCAGCAGGATAGGGGGCTCCTCTGGGGCCAACGTCCTGACTTTC. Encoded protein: CASRIGGSSGANVLTF.

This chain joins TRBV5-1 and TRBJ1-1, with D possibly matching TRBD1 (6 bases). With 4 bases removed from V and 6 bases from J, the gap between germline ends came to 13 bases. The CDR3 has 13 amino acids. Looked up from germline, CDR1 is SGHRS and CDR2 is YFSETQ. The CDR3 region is CASSLQGLAEAFF. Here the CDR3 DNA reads TGCGCCAGCAGCCTACAGGGCCTCGCTGAAGCTTTCTTT.

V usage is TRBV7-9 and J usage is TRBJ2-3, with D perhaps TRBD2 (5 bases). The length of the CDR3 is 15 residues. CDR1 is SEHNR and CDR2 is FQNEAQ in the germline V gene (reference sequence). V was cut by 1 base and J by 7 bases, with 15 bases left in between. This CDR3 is CASSLVGGAPNTQYF. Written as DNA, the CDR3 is TGTGCCAGCAGCTTAGTTGGAGGCGCCCCAAATACGCAGTATTTT.